Listed below are T cell receptor beta chains from one sample, sequenced in a study of persistence of HIV-infected CD4 T cells. Assay: immunoSEQ multiplex PCR; the TCRdb copy retains only in-frame clones and omits some. This table has over 30,000 clones, approximately 78% appearing once. No antigen is known for these receptors. The sample was cultured CD4+ T cells from PBMCs, taken from a patient who received antiretroviral therapy. The receptors here all came from an adult with HIV. The donor label of this sample is uncertain. Both conserved end residues are part of each CDR3. The D gene is left open where the match is weak. Some rows mark clone size as missing; the rest say once, few, many or name a class of expanded clone.

j_call: TRBJ2-1
clone_size: once
d_call: TRBD2
v_call: TRBV24-1
cdr3_nt: TGTGCCACCAGTGAGCCCGGGACTAGCGGGGGGGCCTCCTACAATGAGCAGTTCTTC
cdr3_aa: CATSEPGTSGGASYNEQFF

j_call: TRBJ1-1
clone_size: -
d_call: -
v_call: TRBV19
cdr3_nt: TGTGCCAGTAGTTCCGGGGGCATGAACACTGAAGCTTTCTTT
cdr3_aa: CASSSGGMNTEAFF

j_call: TRBJ1-1
clone_size: -
d_call: TRBD1
v_call: TRBV9
cdr3_nt: TGTGCCAGCAGCCCACAGGGGAAAGCTGAAGCTTTCTTT
cdr3_aa: CASSPQGKAEAFF

j_call: TRBJ2-3
clone_size: -
d_call: -
v_call: TRBV5-1
cdr3_nt: TGCGCCAGCAGCTTCGCTTCCAGCACAGATACGCAGTATTTT
cdr3_aa: CASSFASSTDTQYF

j_call: TRBJ2-7
clone_size: few
d_call: -
v_call: TRBV14
cdr3_nt: TGTGCCAGCAGCCAAGGATCAGGGTTGCACGAGCAGTACTTC
cdr3_aa: CASSQGSGLHEQYF

j_call: TRBJ2-3
clone_size: -
d_call: -
v_call: TRBV28
cdr3_nt: TGTGCCAGCACCCGCTCGGGCACAGATACGCAGTATTTT
cdr3_aa: CASTRSGTDTQYF

j_call: TRBJ1-6
clone_size: -
d_call: TRBD1
v_call: TRBV7-6
cdr3_nt: TGTGCCAGCAGCTTAACGCCCCCAATGAAACAGGGGAAGCCTTCAGCCCTCCACTTT
cdr3_aa: CASSLTPPMKQGKPSALHF

j_call: TRBJ2-3
clone_size: -
d_call: -
v_call: TRBV25-1
cdr3_nt: TGTGCCAGCTCCAATCCTAATACGCAGTATTTT
cdr3_aa: CASSNPNTQYF

j_call: TRBJ1-2
clone_size: -
d_call: -
v_call: TRBV2
cdr3_nt: TGTGCCAGCAGTGAAGCGCTTCCGGGGAGCGGCTACACCTTC
cdr3_aa: CASSEALPGSGYTF

j_call: TRBJ1-1
clone_size: -
d_call: -
v_call: TRBV7-6
cdr3_nt: TGTGCCAGCAGCCGTAAAGGGACCTCTGAAGCTTTCTTT
cdr3_aa: CASSRKGTSEAFF

j_call: TRBJ2-1
clone_size: -
d_call: TRBD2
v_call: TRBV9
cdr3_nt: TGTGCCAGCAGCCACGGGCTAGCGGCCTACAATGAGCAGTTCTTC
cdr3_aa: CASSHGLAAYNEQFF

j_call: TRBJ1-1
clone_size: -
d_call: -
v_call: TRBV2
cdr3_nt: TGTGCCAGCAGTGAATACAGTCAGAACACTGAAGCTTTCTTT
cdr3_aa: CASSEYSQNTEAFF

j_call: TRBJ2-1
clone_size: -
d_call: TRBD1
v_call: TRBV5-1
cdr3_nt: TGCGCCAGCAGCTGGGGGGACAGGAACAATGAGCAGTTCTTC
cdr3_aa: CASSWGDRNNEQFF

j_call: TRBJ2-3
clone_size: -
d_call: -
v_call: TRBV5-4
cdr3_nt: TGTGCCAGCAGCCCTAAGATGGGGGGTGCAGATACGCAGTATTTT
cdr3_aa: CASSPKMGGADTQYF

j_call: TRBJ1-1
clone_size: once
d_call: TRBD1
v_call: TRBV24-1
cdr3_nt: TGTGCCACCAGCAACAGGGGGAACACTGAAGCTTTCTTT
cdr3_aa: CATSNRGNTEAFF

j_call: TRBJ2-1
clone_size: -
d_call: TRBD2
v_call: TRBV6-5
cdr3_nt: TGTGCCAGCAGGCTAGCGGGGGTCTATTACAATGAGCAGTTCTTC
cdr3_aa: CASRLAGVYYNEQFF

j_call: TRBJ1-5
clone_size: -
d_call: -
v_call: TRBV10-3
cdr3_nt: TGTGCCATCAGTGATGGGACGGATCAGCCCCAGCATTTT
cdr3_aa: CAISDGTDQPQHF

j_call: TRBJ1-5
clone_size: -
d_call: TRBD1
v_call: TRBV29-1
cdr3_nt: TGCAGCGCCGGACAGGAAAATCAGCCCCAGCATTTT
cdr3_aa: CSAGQENQPQHF

j_call: TRBJ2-6
clone_size: -
d_call: TRBD1
v_call: TRBV18
cdr3_nt: TGTGCCAGCTCACCACAGGGGGCGGTTGGGGCCAACGTCCTGACTTTC
cdr3_aa: CASSPQGAVGANVLTF

j_call: TRBJ2-3
clone_size: -
d_call: -
v_call: TRBV29-1
cdr3_nt: TGCAGCATTGGGACAACCGCTCCATATACGCAGTATTTT
cdr3_aa: CSIGTTAPYTQYF

j_call: TRBJ1-5
clone_size: -
d_call: -
v_call: TRBV19
cdr3_nt: TGTGCCAGTAGTATAGGGGGGAATCAGCCCCAGCATTTT
cdr3_aa: CASSIGGNQPQHF

j_call: TRBJ1-2
clone_size: -
d_call: -
v_call: TRBV6-6
cdr3_nt: TGTGCCACCGAGGGCTCATACTATGGCTACACCTTC
cdr3_aa: CATEGSYYGYTF

j_call: TRBJ1-3
clone_size: -
d_call: -
v_call: TRBV5-1
cdr3_nt: TGCGCCAGCAGCTTAGGAGGTGGAAACACCATATATTTT
cdr3_aa: CASSLGGGNTIYF

j_call: TRBJ2-2
clone_size: -
d_call: -
v_call: TRBV6-1
cdr3_nt: TGTGCCAGCAATAGGGACGCGAACACCGGGGAGCTGTTTTTT
cdr3_aa: CASNRDANTGELFF

j_call: TRBJ1-1
clone_size: -
d_call: -
v_call: TRBV5-1
cdr3_nt: TGCGCCAGCAGCCCGACAGCTGCCACGAACACTGAAGCTTTCTTT
cdr3_aa: CASSPTAATNTEAFF

j_call: TRBJ1-2
clone_size: -
d_call: -
v_call: TRBV30
cdr3_nt: TGTGCCTGGAGTGGGACGACAATCTATGGCTACACCTTC
cdr3_aa: CAWSGTTIYGYTF

j_call: TRBJ2-3
clone_size: -
d_call: -
v_call: TRBV7-2
cdr3_nt: TGTGCCAGCAGCTTTCAGGGGGGGTACACAGATACGCAGTATTTT
cdr3_aa: CASSFQGGYTDTQYF

j_call: TRBJ1-3
clone_size: -
d_call: TRBD1
v_call: TRBV5-4
cdr3_nt: TGTGCCAGCAGCTTGGCAGGGGGCTCTGGAAACACCATATATTTT
cdr3_aa: CASSLAGGSGNTIYF

j_call: TRBJ2-7
clone_size: -
d_call: -
v_call: TRBV5-1
cdr3_nt: TGCGCCAGCAAGGGGACCACCTACGAGCAGTACTTC
cdr3_aa: CASKGTTYEQYF

j_call: TRBJ2-7
clone_size: -
d_call: -
v_call: TRBV5-6
cdr3_nt: TGTGCCAGCAGCTTGGTAATAGGGACGGGCTACGAGCAGTACTTC
cdr3_aa: CASSLVIGTGYEQYF

j_call: TRBJ2-2
clone_size: -
d_call: TRBD1
v_call: TRBV6-1
cdr3_nt: TGTGCCAGCAGTGAAGACAGGGGGCGATATTCGAATACCGGGGAGCTGTTTTTT
cdr3_aa: CASSEDRGRYSNTGELFF

j_call: TRBJ2-1
clone_size: -
d_call: TRBD1
v_call: TRBV5-1
cdr3_nt: TGCGCCAGCAGCTTAGGCCCGGGACAGGGCTATGAGCAGTTCTTC
cdr3_aa: CASSLGPGQGYEQFF

j_call: TRBJ2-1
clone_size: -
d_call: -
v_call: TRBV7-3
cdr3_nt: TGTGCCAGCAGCCCGTTTCACGGCTACAATGAGCAGTTCTTC
cdr3_aa: CASSPFHGYNEQFF

j_call: TRBJ1-1
clone_size: -
d_call: TRBD1
v_call: TRBV28
cdr3_nt: TGTGCCAGCAATTCAGGACAGGGGTTTGAAGCTTTCTTT
cdr3_aa: CASNSGQGFEAFF

j_call: TRBJ1-2
clone_size: -
d_call: -
v_call: TRBV7-8
cdr3_nt: TGTGCCAGCAGCCGGGACAATAACTATGGCTACACCTTC
cdr3_aa: CASSRDNNYGYTF

j_call: TRBJ1-2
clone_size: -
d_call: -
v_call: TRBV6-5
cdr3_nt: TGTGCCAGCAGTTACAAACAGGGTAGCGGCTACACCTTC
cdr3_aa: CASSYKQGSGYTF

j_call: TRBJ2-3
clone_size: -
d_call: -
v_call: TRBV2
cdr3_nt: TGTGCCAGCAGTGCACTAGCCGGCGTTACGCAGTATTTT
cdr3_aa: CASSALAGVTQYF

j_call: TRBJ2-3
clone_size: -
d_call: TRBD1
v_call: TRBV20-1
cdr3_nt: TGCAGTGCTAGTGTTGGGACAGGGTTAACAGATACGCAGTATTTT
cdr3_aa: CSASVGTGLTDTQYF

j_call: TRBJ2-7
clone_size: -
d_call: -
v_call: TRBV5-1
cdr3_nt: TGCGCCAGCAGCCTGGCCGGGGGTGTCTCCTACGAGCAGTACTTC
cdr3_aa: CASSLAGGVSYEQYF

j_call: TRBJ1-6
clone_size: -
d_call: -
v_call: TRBV5-6
cdr3_nt: TGTGCCAGCAGCTTGGGACAGACCTATAATTCACCCCTCCACTTT
cdr3_aa: CASSLGQTYNSPLHF

j_call: TRBJ2-1
clone_size: -
d_call: TRBD2
v_call: TRBV5-1
cdr3_nt: TGCGCCAGCAGCGTAAGCGGGGGTTCTTACAATGAGCAGTTCTTC
cdr3_aa: CASSVSGGSYNEQFF

j_call: TRBJ1-2
clone_size: once
d_call: TRBD1
v_call: TRBV19
cdr3_nt: TGTGCCAGTAGTGGACAGGGAAGAGGCTATGGCTACACCTTC
cdr3_aa: CASSGQGRGYGYTF

j_call: TRBJ2-3
clone_size: -
d_call: -
v_call: TRBV12-3/TRBV12-4
cdr3_nt: TGTGCCAGCAGTTTAGACAGCACAGATACGCAGTATTTT
cdr3_aa: CASSLDSTDTQYF

j_call: TRBJ1-5
clone_size: once
d_call: -
v_call: TRBV2
cdr3_nt: TGTGCCAGCGGACGTTTGGGCAATCAGCCCCAGCATTTT
cdr3_aa: CASGRLGNQPQHF

j_call: TRBJ1-2
clone_size: -
d_call: -
v_call: TRBV5-1
cdr3_nt: TGCGCCAGCAGCTCTGACACAACCTACTATGGCTACACCTTC
cdr3_aa: CASSSDTTYYGYTF

j_call: TRBJ2-7
clone_size: -
d_call: TRBD1
v_call: TRBV6-6
cdr3_nt: TGTGCCAGCAGGCCGGGACAGGGGGCATCCTACGAGCAGTACTTC
cdr3_aa: CASRPGQGASYEQYF

j_call: TRBJ1-1
clone_size: -
d_call: TRBD1
v_call: TRBV5-1
cdr3_nt: TGCGCCAGCAGCGCGACTCAGGGACAGGGGGCAGCTTTCTTT
cdr3_aa: CASSATQGQGAAFF

j_call: TRBJ1-2
clone_size: -
d_call: -
v_call: TRBV7-9
cdr3_nt: TGTGCCAGCAGCCCAGCGGGACACTATGGCTACACCTTC
cdr3_aa: CASSPAGHYGYTF

j_call: TRBJ2-7
clone_size: -
d_call: -
v_call: TRBV15
cdr3_nt: TGTGCCACCAGCAGAGGGCTAGCTTACGAGCAGTACTTC
cdr3_aa: CATSRGLAYEQYF

j_call: TRBJ1-3
clone_size: -
d_call: -
v_call: TRBV19
cdr3_nt: TGTGCCAGTGGTATGTGGGGGGCCTCTGGAAACACCATATATTTT
cdr3_aa: CASGMWGASGNTIYF

j_call: TRBJ1-1
clone_size: -
d_call: TRBD1
v_call: TRBV25-1
cdr3_nt: TGTGCCAGCAGTGACCGGACAGGTACGAGAGCTTTCTTT
cdr3_aa: CASSDRTGTRAFF

j_call: TRBJ2-7
clone_size: once
d_call: TRBD1
v_call: TRBV30
cdr3_nt: TGTGCCTGGAGTGTACGGGGACAGGGTGGCTACGAGCAGTACTTC
cdr3_aa: CAWSVRGQGGYEQYF

j_call: TRBJ1-6
clone_size: once
d_call: TRBD1
v_call: TRBV6-5
cdr3_nt: TGTGCCAGCAGTTGGGACAGGGCTACTTCACCCCTCCACTTT
cdr3_aa: CASSWDRATSPLHF

j_call: TRBJ2-2
clone_size: -
d_call: -
v_call: TRBV6-5
cdr3_nt: TGTGCCAGTGGGAACACCGGGGAGCTGTTTTTT
cdr3_aa: CASGNTGELFF

j_call: TRBJ1-3
clone_size: -
d_call: -
v_call: TRBV5-8
cdr3_nt: TGTGCCAGCAGCTGGGGGACGATTCCAACGGAAGACACCATATATTTT
cdr3_aa: CASSWGTIPTEDTIYF

j_call: TRBJ2-2
clone_size: few
d_call: -
v_call: TRBV7-3
cdr3_nt: TGTGCCAGCAGCTCAGCCCCCGGGACATTGAACACCGGGGAGCTGTTTTTT
cdr3_aa: CASSSAPGTLNTGELFF

j_call: TRBJ1-1
clone_size: -
d_call: TRBD1
v_call: TRBV20-1
cdr3_nt: TGCAGTGCTAGTCATTCAGGGGGCAGAGAAGCTTTCTTT
cdr3_aa: CSASHSGGREAFF

j_call: TRBJ1-5
clone_size: -
d_call: -
v_call: TRBV27
cdr3_nt: TGTGCCAGCAGTTTAGTATCGAATCAGCCCCAGCATTTT
cdr3_aa: CASSLVSNQPQHF

j_call: TRBJ1-5
clone_size: -
d_call: -
v_call: TRBV3-1/TRBV3-2
cdr3_nt: TGTGCCAGCAGCCATGAAAGGTCTGGACAGCCCCAGCATTTT
cdr3_aa: CASSHERSGQPQHF

j_call: TRBJ2-2
clone_size: -
d_call: -
v_call: TRBV27
cdr3_nt: TGTGCCAGCAGTTTATCGCCTCCCGGGGAGCTGTTTTTT
cdr3_aa: CASSLSPPGELFF